One sample yielded the 15 T cell receptor beta chains listed below, sequenced in a study of beta chain features in type 1 diabetes. The whole isolated RNA underwent reverse transcription, so sequencing captured expressed TCRB transcripts. Clones were read by immunoSEQ multiplex PCR, and TCRdb kept only the in-frame ones, dropping some. This sample yields 200,000 to 300,000 clones, of which 68% are seen a single time; 0.053% belongs to the top ten. The sample taken for sequencing was naive CD4+ T cells from blood. The source is a man in his thirties or forties in good health.

The gene calls are TRBV25-1 and TRBJ1-1; D gene uncertain. CDR1 and CDR2 (germline): MGHDK, SYGVNS. V lost 4 bases and J lost 1, with 7 bases in between. The CDR3 runs 13 residues. CDR3 amino acids: CASSGNGNTEAFF. CDR3 nucleotides: TGTGCCAGCAGTGGAAACGGGAACACTGAAGCTTTCTTT.

This chain connects TRBV19 to TRBJ2-3; no clear D gene. CDR1 LNHDA and CDR2 SQIVND come from the germline V gene (reference sequence). V was shortened by 6 bases and J by 5 bases, with 9 bases between the two germline ends. The CDR3 has 12 amino acids. The CDR3 sequence is CASRKGIDTQYF. The CDR3 bases are TGTGCCAGTAGAAAGGGCATAGATACGCAGTATTTT. Based on the CDR3 plus reference TRBV19 and TRBJ2-3, the full variable domain is DGGITQSPKYLFRKEGQNVTLSCEQNLNHDAMYWYRQDPGQGLRLIYYSQIVNDFQKGDIAEGYSVSREKKESFPLTVTSAQKNPTAFYLCASRKGIDTQYFGPGTRLTVL.

The rearrangement joins TRBV25-1 to TRBJ1-2; D is unresolved. The CDR3 loop spans 12 amino acids. Germline CDR1 MGHDK, CDR2 SYGVNS. The V and J ends lost 4 bases and 4 bases respectively, with 7 bases between them. DNA of the CDR3: TGTGCCAGCAGTGGGGAGGTCTATGGCTACACCTTC. Translated, it gives CASSGEVYGYTF.

The chain couples TRBV5-1 to TRBJ1-2, with D maybe TRBD1 (5 bases). The CDR3 loop spans 15 amino acids. V was clipped by 8 bases and J by 5 bases, with 22 bases between them. The V gene's germline CDR1 is SGHRS and CDR2 YFSETQ. CDR3 protein: CASKTQPSEGYGYTF. CDR3 DNA: TGCGCCAGTAAAACCCAACCCTCGGAGGGGTATGGCTACACCTTC.

This chain links TRBV29-1 with TRBJ2-2; unclear D gene. The V gene lost 3 bases and the J gene lost 1 base, with 9 bases spanning the gap. CDR3 length: 14 amino acids. Germline values: CDR1 SQVTM, CDR2 ANQGSEA. The CDR3 bases are TGCAGCGTTGATGGATACGGGAACACCGGGGAGCTGTTTTTT. Its protein is CSVDGYGNTGELFF.

V gene TRBV29-1 combines with J gene TRBJ2-5; unclear D gene. Germline CDR1 and CDR2: SQVTM and ANQGSEA. The CDR3 covers 13 residues. The V end lost 3 bases, the J end lost 5 bases, and 13 bases lay between the germline ends. The CDR3 nucleotides read TGCAGCGTTGAGGCAGTCCTCCGGGAGACCCAGTACTTC. Its translation is CSVEAVLRETQYF.

The chain is built from TRBV11-2 and TRBJ2-1; D may be TRBD2 (6 bases). V was pared by 1 base and J by 8 bases, with 12 bases between. CDR1 SGHAT and CDR2 FQNNGV come from the germline V gene. The length of the CDR3 is 14 residues. CDR3 bases: TGTGCCAGCAGCTTAGCGGACTGGGGGGATGAGCAGTTCTTC. Protein product: CASSLADWGDEQFF.

The chain employs TRBV30 and TRBJ1-1; D is undetermined. CDR3 length: 14 amino acids. Germline lookup yields CDR1 GTSNPN and CDR2 SVGIG (reference sequence). Trimming cost V 4 bases and J 4 bases, with 16 bases left between them. This CDR3 is CAWIGSPRSTEAFF. Written as DNA, the CDR3 is TGTGCCTGGATCGGTAGCCCCCGGTCCACTGAAGCTTTCTTT.

J is TRBJ1-2 and V is TRBV28; the D gene is possibly TRBD1 (6 bases). This CDR3 region has 14 residues. CDR1 and CDR2 (germline): MDHEN, SYDVKM. Trimming took off 6 bases at V and 3 bases at J, with 14 bases between the two ends. The CDR3 sequence: CASRPQGSHYGYTF. CDR3 DNA sequence: TGTGCCAGCAGACCACAGGGAAGTCACTATGGCTACACCTTC.

This rearrangement joins TRBV11-2 to TRBJ2-3; D tentatively fits TRBD1 or TRBD2 (7 bases each). Germline values: CDR1 SGHAT, CDR2 FQNNGV. Trimming pared 0 bases from V and 3 bases from J, leaving 13 bases between. This CDR3 region has 16 residues. Written as DNA, the CDR3 is TGTGCCAGCAGCTTAGATCGACAGGGAGGGACAGATACGCAGTATTTT. As protein: CASSLDRQGGTDTQYF.

This chain uses TRBV7-2 with TRBJ2-7; TRBD1 agrees at 9 bases. The CDR3 runs 17 residues. CDR1 SGHTA and CDR2 FQGNSA come from the germline V gene. Trimming took 1 base from V and 2 from J; bases not matched to a gene: 9. CDR3 nucleotide sequence: TGTGCCAGCAGCTTAGACCCTAGACAGGGGGTGACCTACGAGCAGTACTTC. Protein product: CASSLDPRQGVTYEQYF.

The gene calls are TRBV10-3 and TRBJ2-2; weak D call: TRBD1 (5 bases). The CDR3 extends over 17 amino acids. Germline-derived CDR1 and CDR2 are ENHRY and SYGVKD. Trimming cost V 0 bases and J 6 bases, with 17 bases left between them. CDR3 amino acids: CAISESTPQAGPGELFF. The CDR3 DNA is TGTGCCATCAGTGAGTCGACGCCCCAGGCAGGGCCCGGGGAGCTGTTTTTT.

V usage is TRBV29-1 and J usage is TRBJ1-1; no clear D gene. The CDR3 has 12 amino acids. V dropped 3 bases and J dropped 0 bases, with 5 bases sitting between them. Germline-derived CDR1 and CDR2 are SQVTM and ANQGSEA. CDR3 amino acids: CSVDDLNTEAFF. The DNA of the CDR3 is TGCAGCGTTGATGACCTGAACACTGAAGCTTTCTTT. Together with reference TRBV29-1 and TRBJ1-1, the CDR3 gives the full variable domain: SAVISQKPSRDICQRGTSLTIQCQVDSQVTMMFWYRQQPGQSLTLIATANQGSEATYESGFVIDKFPISRPNLTFSTLTVSNMSPEDSSIYLCSVDDLNTEAFFGQGTRLTVV.

This clone has a single count. The chain links TRBV15 to TRBJ2-4; D is ambiguous. Trimming removed 3 bases from V and 3 bases from J, with 3 bases in between. CDR3 size: 12 residues. CDR1 is LNHNV, CDR2 YYDKDF, per germline (reference sequence). The chain's CDR3 is CATSRVKNIQYF. The CDR3, as DNA: TGTGCCACCAGCAGGGTCAAAAACATTCAGTACTTC.

The genes are TRBV28 and TRBJ2-1; TRBD2 agrees at 7 bases. CDR3 length: 15 amino acids. V lost 4 bases to trimming and J lost 0 bases; unmatched junction nucleotides: 3. Germline V CDR1 and CDR2: MDHEN, SYDVKM. CDR3 sequence (DNA): TGTGCCAGCAGTTCAGCGGGGATCTCCTACAATGAGCAGTTCTTC. It encodes CASSSAGISYNEQFF.